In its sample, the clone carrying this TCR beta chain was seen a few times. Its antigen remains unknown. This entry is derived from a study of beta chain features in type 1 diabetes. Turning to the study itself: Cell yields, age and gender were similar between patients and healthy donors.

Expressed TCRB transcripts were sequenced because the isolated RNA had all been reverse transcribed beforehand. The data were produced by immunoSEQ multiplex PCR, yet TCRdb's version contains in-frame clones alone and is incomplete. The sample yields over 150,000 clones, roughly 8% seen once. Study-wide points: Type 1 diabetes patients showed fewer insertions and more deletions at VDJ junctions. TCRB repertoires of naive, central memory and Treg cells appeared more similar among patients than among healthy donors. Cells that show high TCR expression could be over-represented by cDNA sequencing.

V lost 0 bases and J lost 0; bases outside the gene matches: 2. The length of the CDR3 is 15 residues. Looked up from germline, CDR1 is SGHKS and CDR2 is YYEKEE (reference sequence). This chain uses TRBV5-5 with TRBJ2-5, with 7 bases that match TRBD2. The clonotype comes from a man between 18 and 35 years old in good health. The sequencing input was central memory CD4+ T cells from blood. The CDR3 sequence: CASSLEAGYQETQYF. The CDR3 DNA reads TGTGCCAGCAGCTTGGAAGCGGGGTACCAAGAGACCCAGTACTTC.